This T cell receptor (beta chain) comes out of a study of blood T cell repertoires in COVID-19. This clone came up once. Germline V lookup: CDR1 MDHEN, CDR2 SYDVKM. The CDR3 sequence is 16 residues long. V shed 2 bases, J shed 3 bases, and the junction held 4 bases outside the gene matches. The protocol was immunoSEQ multiplex PCR, while the TCRdb copy is restricted to in-frame clones and leaves out a portion. The repertoire includes a few hundred thousand clones, 70% to 90% of them detected once, and about 1.5% sits in the top ten. Sequencing was done on a sample of PBMCs or T cells enriched from blood (not recorded which). This chain uses TRBV28 with TRBJ2-3; 11 bases are a match to TRBD2. The receptor was derived from a woman aged 18-30 years who had been exposed to COVID-19. The CDR3: CASSLTSGGTTDTQYF. The CDR3 DNA sequence: TGTGCCAGCAGTTTAACTAGCGGGGGTACAACAGATACGCAGTATTTT.